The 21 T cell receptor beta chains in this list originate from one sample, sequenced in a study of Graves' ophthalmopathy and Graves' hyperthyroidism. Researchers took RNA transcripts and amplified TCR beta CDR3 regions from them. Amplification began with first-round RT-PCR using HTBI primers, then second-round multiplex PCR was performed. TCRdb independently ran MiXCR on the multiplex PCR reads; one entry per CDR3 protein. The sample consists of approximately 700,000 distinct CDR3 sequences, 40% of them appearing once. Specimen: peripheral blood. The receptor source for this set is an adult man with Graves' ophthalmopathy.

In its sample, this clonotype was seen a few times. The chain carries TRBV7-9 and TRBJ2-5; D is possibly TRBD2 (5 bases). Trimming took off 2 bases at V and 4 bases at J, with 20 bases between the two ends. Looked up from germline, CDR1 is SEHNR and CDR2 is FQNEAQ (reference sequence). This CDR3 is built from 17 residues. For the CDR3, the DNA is TGTGCCAGCAGCTTATTGTTTGGGAGCCCGGTGGGAGAGACCCAGTACTTC. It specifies CASSLLFGSPVGETQYF.

CDR3 bases: TGTGCCAGCAGTGATTCTTGGGGGGGGCAAGAGACCCAGTACTTC. This encodes CASSDSWGGQETQYF. This chain uses TRBV2 with TRBJ2-5, with 7 bases matching TRBD2. The germline CDR1 and CDR2 sequences are SNHLY and FYNNEI. V trimming: 3 bases; J trimming: 2 bases; junction bases outside the gene matches: 6. The CDR3 is made up of 15 amino acids.

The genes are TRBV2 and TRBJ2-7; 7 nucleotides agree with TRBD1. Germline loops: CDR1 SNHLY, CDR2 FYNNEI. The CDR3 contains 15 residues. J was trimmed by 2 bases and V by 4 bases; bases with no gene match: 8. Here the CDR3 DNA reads TGTGCCAGCAGTGTAACCGGACAGGTAGCCTACGAGCAGTACTTC. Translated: CASSVTGQVAYEQYF.

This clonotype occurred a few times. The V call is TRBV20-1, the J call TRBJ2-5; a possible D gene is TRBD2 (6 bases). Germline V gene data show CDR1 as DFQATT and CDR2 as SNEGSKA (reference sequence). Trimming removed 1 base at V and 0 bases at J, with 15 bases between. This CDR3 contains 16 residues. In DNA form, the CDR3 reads TGCAGTGCTAGAGGATCGGCTAGCGCCTACCAAGAGACCCAGTACTTC. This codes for CSARGSASAYQETQYF.

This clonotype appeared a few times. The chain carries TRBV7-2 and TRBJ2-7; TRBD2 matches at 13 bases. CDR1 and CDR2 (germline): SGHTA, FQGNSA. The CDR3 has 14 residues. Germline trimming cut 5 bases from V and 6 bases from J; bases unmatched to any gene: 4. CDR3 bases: TGTGCCAGCAGCACGGGACTAGCGGGATCCGAGCAGTACTTC. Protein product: CASSTGLAGSEQYF. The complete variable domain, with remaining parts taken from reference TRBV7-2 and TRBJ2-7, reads GAGVSQSPSNKVTEKGKDVELRCDPISGHTALYWYRQSLGQGLEFLIYFQGNSAPDKSGLPSDRFSAERTGGSVSTLTIQRTQQEDSAVYLCASSTGLAGSEQYFGPGTRLTVT.

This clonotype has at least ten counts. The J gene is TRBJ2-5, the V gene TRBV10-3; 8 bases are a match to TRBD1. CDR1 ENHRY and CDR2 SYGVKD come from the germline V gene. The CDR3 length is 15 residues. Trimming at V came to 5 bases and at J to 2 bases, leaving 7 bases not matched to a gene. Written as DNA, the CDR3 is TGTGCCATCAGTCCAGACAGGGGCCAACAAGAGACCCAGTACTTC. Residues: CAISPDRGQQETQYF.

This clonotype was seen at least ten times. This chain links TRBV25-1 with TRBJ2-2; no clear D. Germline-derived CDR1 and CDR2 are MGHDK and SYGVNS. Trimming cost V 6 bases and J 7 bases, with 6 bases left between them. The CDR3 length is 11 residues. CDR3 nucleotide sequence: TGTGCCAGCAGACAAAGCGGGGAGCTGTTTTTT. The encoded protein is CASRQSGELFF.

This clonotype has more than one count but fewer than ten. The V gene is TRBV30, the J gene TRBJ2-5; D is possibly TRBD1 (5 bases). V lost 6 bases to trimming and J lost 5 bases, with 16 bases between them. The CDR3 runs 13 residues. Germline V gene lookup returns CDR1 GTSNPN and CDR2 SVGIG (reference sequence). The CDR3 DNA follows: TGTGCCTGTCGGAAGTGGGGCCGGGAGACCCAGTACTTC. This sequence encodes CACRKWGRETQYF.

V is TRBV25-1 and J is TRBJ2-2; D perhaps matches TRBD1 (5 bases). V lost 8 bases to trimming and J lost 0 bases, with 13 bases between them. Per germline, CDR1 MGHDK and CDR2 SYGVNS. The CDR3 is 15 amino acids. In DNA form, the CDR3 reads TGTGCCAGCTCACAACAGGACCCGAACACCGGGGAGCTGTTTTTT. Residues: CASSQQDPNTGELFF.

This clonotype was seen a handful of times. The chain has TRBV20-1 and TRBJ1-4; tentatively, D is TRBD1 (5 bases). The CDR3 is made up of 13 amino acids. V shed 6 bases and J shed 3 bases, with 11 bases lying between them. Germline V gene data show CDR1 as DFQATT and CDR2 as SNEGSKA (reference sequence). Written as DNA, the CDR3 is TGCAGTGCCAGACAAGGGGCTAATGAAAAACTGTTTTTT. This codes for CSARQGANEKLFF.

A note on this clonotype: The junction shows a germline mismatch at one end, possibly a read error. Here the CDR3 DNA reads TGTACCAGCAGTTACGAGGGGACAGGGAATTCACCCCTCCACTTT. Protein: CTSSYEGTGNSPLHF. The chain couples TRBV25-1 to TRBJ1-6; 9 bases line up with TRBD1. Germline CDR1 MGHDK, CDR2 SYGVNS. The CDR3 extends over 15 amino acids.

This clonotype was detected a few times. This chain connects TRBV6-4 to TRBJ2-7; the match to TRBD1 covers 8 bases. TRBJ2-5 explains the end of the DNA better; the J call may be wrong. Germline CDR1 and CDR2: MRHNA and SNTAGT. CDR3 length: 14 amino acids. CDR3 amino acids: CASSRQGALETQYF. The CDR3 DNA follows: TGTGCCAGCAGTCGCCAGGGGGCCTTGGAGACCCAGTACTTC.

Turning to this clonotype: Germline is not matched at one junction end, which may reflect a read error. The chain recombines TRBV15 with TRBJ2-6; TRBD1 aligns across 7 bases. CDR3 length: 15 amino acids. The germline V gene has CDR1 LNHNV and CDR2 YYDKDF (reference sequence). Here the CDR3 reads CTTSIGGPGANVLTF. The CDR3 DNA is TGTACCACCAGCATAGGGGGCCCTGGGGCCAACGTCCTGACTTTC.

The CDR3 protein is CSASWTESYEQYF. CDR3 nucleotides: TGCAGTGCTAGTTGGACAGAGTCCTACGAGCAGTACTTC. The genes are TRBV20-1 and TRBJ2-7, with D tentatively TRBD1 (6 bases). V lost 3 bases and J lost 1, with 10 bases in between. The germline V gene has CDR1 DFQATT and CDR2 SNEGSKA (reference sequence). The CDR3 covers 13 residues.

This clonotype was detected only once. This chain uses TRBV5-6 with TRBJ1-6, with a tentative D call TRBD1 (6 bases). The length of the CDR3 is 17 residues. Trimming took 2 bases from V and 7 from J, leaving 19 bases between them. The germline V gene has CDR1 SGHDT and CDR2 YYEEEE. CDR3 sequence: CASSFWGGRSRNSPLHF. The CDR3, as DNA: TGTGCCAGCAGCTTCTGGGGGGGCCGTTCGAGAAATTCACCCCTCCACTTT.

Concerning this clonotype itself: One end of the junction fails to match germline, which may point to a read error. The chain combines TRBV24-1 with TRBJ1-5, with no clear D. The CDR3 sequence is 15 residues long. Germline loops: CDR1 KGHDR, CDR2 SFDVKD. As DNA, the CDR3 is TGTGCCAGCAGTTACAAGGCATATAGCAATCAGCCCCAGCATTTT. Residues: CASSYKAYSNQPQHF.

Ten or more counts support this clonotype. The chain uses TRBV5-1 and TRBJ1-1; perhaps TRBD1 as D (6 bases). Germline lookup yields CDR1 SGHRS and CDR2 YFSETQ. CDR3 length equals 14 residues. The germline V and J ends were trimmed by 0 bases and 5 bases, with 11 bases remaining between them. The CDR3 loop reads CASSLGTGWTEAFF. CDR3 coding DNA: TGCGCCAGCAGCTTGGGTACAGGGTGGACTGAAGCTTTCTTT.

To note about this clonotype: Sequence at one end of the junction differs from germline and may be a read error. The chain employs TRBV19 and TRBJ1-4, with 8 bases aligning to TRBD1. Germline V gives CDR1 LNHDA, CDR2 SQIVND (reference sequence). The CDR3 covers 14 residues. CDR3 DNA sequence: TGTGCCAGTAGCCAGCAGGGGGCCCGGGAAAAACTGCTTTTT. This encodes CASSQQGAREKLLF. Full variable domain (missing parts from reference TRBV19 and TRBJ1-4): DGGITQSPKYLFRKEGQNVTLSCEQNLNHDAMYWYRQDPGQGLRLIYYSQIVNDFQKGDIAEGYSVSREKKESFPLTVTSAQKNPTAFYLCASSQQGAREKLLFGSGTQLSVL.

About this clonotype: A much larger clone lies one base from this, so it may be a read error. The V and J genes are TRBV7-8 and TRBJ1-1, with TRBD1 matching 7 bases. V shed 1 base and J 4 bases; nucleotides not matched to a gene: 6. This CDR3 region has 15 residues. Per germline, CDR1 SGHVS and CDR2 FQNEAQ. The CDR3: CASSLVGAGGTEAFF. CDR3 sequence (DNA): TGTGCCAGCAGCTTAGTAGGGGCAGGGGGCACTGAAGCTTTCTTT.

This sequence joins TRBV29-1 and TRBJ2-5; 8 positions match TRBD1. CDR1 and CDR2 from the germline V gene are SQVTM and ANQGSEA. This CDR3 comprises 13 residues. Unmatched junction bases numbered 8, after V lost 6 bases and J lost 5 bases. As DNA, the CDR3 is TGCAGCGTCCGTGACAGGGGAGCGGAGACCCAGTACTTC. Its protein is CSVRDRGAETQYF.

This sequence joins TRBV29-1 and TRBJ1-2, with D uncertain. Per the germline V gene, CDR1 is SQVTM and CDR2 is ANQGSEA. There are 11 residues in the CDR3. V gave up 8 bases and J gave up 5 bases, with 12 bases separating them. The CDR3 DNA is TGCAGCTCACAAGGTACATATGGCTACACCTTC. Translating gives CSSQGTYGYTF.